This T cell receptor beta chain came from a study of cytotoxic CD8 clonotypes in ibrutinib-treated CLL. CDR1 SEHNR and CDR2 FQNEAQ come from the germline V gene (reference sequence). This CDR3 has 16 residues. V was shortened by 1 base and J by 1 base, with 11 bases between the two germline ends. Data came from immunoSEQ multiplex PCR; TCRdb stores just in-frame clones and leaves some out. Of roughly 170,000 clones in the sample, about 80% are singletons; the top ten hold about 4.3%. J is TRBJ2-1 and V is TRBV7-9, with D possibly being TRBD2 (5 bases). This TCR was recovered from a human donor with chronic lymphocytic leukemia. Here the sequenced sample was PBMCs, taken after 24 months of ibrutinib treatment. For the CDR3, the DNA is TGTGCCAGCAGCTTAGGAGGGCCTAGGTCCTACAATGAGCAGTTCTTC. It translates to CASSLGGPRSYNEQFF.